This entry describes one TCR beta chain. The clone's antigen remains unknown. No base-level quality is on record; no much larger clone is a single base apart. These data are taken from a study of blood T cells in healthy people across ages (dated by TCRdb to the mid-2010s). For the wider study: In model experiments, template switching captured about one uniquely barcoded TCR beta cDNA molecule for every two T cells. Age-related changes in TCR beta repertoire diversity were measured in the study by deep sequencing normalized with unique cDNA molecular identifiers. The donors were split into four age groups: young (average 16 years), middle-aged (around 40), aged (over 55) and long-lived (more than 80). To avoid experimental bias, donors of different ages were randomly spread across the sequencing lanes. Using the same blood draw, the study looked at two additional independent replicas of 1 million unique cDNA reads for two donors, one aged 18 to 30 and the other aged 80 or older.

Overall study outcomes, separate from this receptor: Observed TCR beta diversity correlated strongly with the percentage of naive T cells measured by flow cytometry. As age increased, observed TCR beta diversity per million T cells dropped in a roughly linear way, and a significant reduction was already evident by age 40. Compared with the aged group, the long-lived group had more naive CD4+ T cells, fewer expanded clones and increased TCR diversity, a pattern suggesting age selection. Estimates of total diversity from one million sequenced T cells were regarded as lower bounds and underestimates. Because profiling used bulk unsorted PBMCs, naive and antigen-experienced compartments could not be compared conclusively. The CMV infection status of donors was not known, potentially confounding age-related changes in expanded clonotypes.

There are 15 amino acids in the CDR3, from cysteine to phenylalanine inclusive. The sequence is cut down to CDR3 DNA, 45 bases in frame from base 1. Deletion took 2 bases off V and 6 bases off J, with a span of 14 bases between the germline ends. The germline V gene encodes CDR1 SGHTA and CDR2 FQGNSA. Donors were 39 systemically healthy Caucasian individuals from Russia aged roughly 6 to 95 years. Each donor gave ten milliliters of peripheral blood, drawn into EDTA-treated Vacutainer tubes. Ficoll-Paque density-gradient centrifugation was used to isolate PBMCs, with at least 6 million per sample. Total RNA was extracted from PBMCs with Trizol reagent, with at least 5 micrograms obtained per sample. The percentages of naive CD45RAhigh/CD27high T cells were determined by flow cytometry on a PBMC aliquot from every donor. Receptor libraries were prepared by 5' RACE. These reads were obtained on an Illumina HiSeq 2500. A second PCR of roughly 7 to 11 cycles was performed with a sample-barcoded 5' primer and a J-beta primer mix. A unique molecular identifier was introduced onto each TCR beta cDNA molecule by a template-switch 5' adaptor carrying 12 random nucleotides. Each sample yielded at least 2.5 million CDR3-containing paired-end reads. The Mint cDNA synthesis kit, primed by a TRBC-specific oligonucleotide, was used to synthesize first-strand cDNA from all RNA. After uracil-DNA glycosylase treatment, a first 18-cycle PCR used universal primers M1SS and BC2_uni_R on all cDNA. The paper's processing steps were these. Each sample was normalized by randomly selecting 1 million high-quality reads, each carrying a distinct molecular identifier. Reads sharing molecular identifiers were discarded rather than binned into consensus sequences. CDR3 identification, clonotype clustering and error correction used MiTCR with a Q25 quality threshold and the strictest error-elimination algorithm. A nonparametric unseen species model using Euler transformation provided a lower-bound estimate of total TCR beta diversity. TCRdb trimmed the raw reads at Q25, called clones with MiXCR and kept productive beta chains. For every CDR3 protein sequence, its rows merge into one entry that carries the most common genes and DNA. The authors' filters were not applied to this entry. Recorded for this sample are approximately 1,000,000 distinct CDR3 sequences; more than 40% of them occurred a single time. Approximately 19% of the sample comes from the top ten.

Sequenced material: blood. This sequence uses TRBV7-2 and TRBJ2-1; TRBD1 is a weak D gene call, 5 bases matching. This receptor was taken from a woman aged 55-69 years in good health. The CDR3 sequence is CASSLFAGSGNEQFF. The sequenced DNA: TGTGCCAGCAGCTTATTCGCAGGGTCAGGCAATGAGCAGTTCTTC.